These 30 T cell receptor beta chains originate from one sample sequenced in a study of control samples from healthy donors and cancer patients. Using immunoSEQ multiplex PCR, the repertoire was profiled, and TCRdb retains in-frame clones only, with some absent. The sample includes 100,000 to 150,000 clones, about 92% of them seen just once. The sample consisted of PBMCs. All receptors come from an elderly man with head and neck cancer.

The chain couples TRBV2 to TRBJ1-1; TRBD1 aligns across 11 bases. The trim removed 7 bases at V and 1 base at J, leaving 2 bases unmatched. The CDR3 has 14 amino acids. Germline V gene sequence: CDR1 SNHLY, CDR2 FYNNEI. DNA of the CDR3: TGTGCCAGCACCGGGACAGGGGGGAACACTGAAGCTTTCTTT. Translated, it gives CASTGTGGNTEAFF.

Written as DNA, the CDR3 is TGTGCCAGCACCACAATCGTAGGGACAGGGGAAAACAATGAGCAGTTCTTC. This codes for CASTTIVGTGENNEQFF. V gene TRBV11-2 combines with J gene TRBJ2-1; 10 nucleotides match TRBD1. The germline CDR1 and CDR2 sequences are SGHAT and FQNNGV. V dropped 7 bases and J dropped 5; count of bases not matched to a gene: 14. This CDR3 spans 17 amino acids.

This rearrangement joins TRBV6-2 or TRBV6-3 to TRBJ1-4; D is ambiguous. The CDR3 covers 15 residues. Germline V gene sequence: CDR1 MNHEY, CDR2 SVGEGT. With 6 bases removed from V and 0 bases from J, the gap between germline ends came to 11 bases. The CDR3 loop reads CASSLPIATNEKLFF. In DNA form, the CDR3 reads TGTGCCAGCAGCCTGCCGATTGCAACTAATGAAAAACTGTTTTTT.

A few counts support this clone. The chain links TRBV7-2 to TRBJ2-1; D remains ambiguous. The CDR3 spans 13 residues. Deletions cut 1 base from V and 3 bases from J, with 4 bases between. Germline V lookup: CDR1 SGHTA, CDR2 FQGNSA. CDR3 nucleotides: TGTGCCAGCAGCTTAGATTTCTACAATGAGCAGTTCTTC. This sequence encodes CASSLDFYNEQFF.

The chain combines TRBV19 with TRBJ2-3; the D is unclear. In germline, CDR1 is LNHDA, CDR2 SQIVND (reference sequence). V was cut by 6 bases and J by 2 bases, with 3 bases left in between. This CDR3 has 11 residues. This CDR3 reads CASSLTDTQYF. CDR3 nucleotide sequence: TGTGCCAGTAGCCTCACAGATACGCAGTATTTT.

V is TRBV7-2 and J is TRBJ1-5; D gene uncertain. CDR3 length equals 12 residues. Germline loops: CDR1 SGHTA, CDR2 FQGNSA. Trimming took 6 bases from V and 11 from J, leaving 14 bases between them. Here the CDR3 reads CASSLTGPAQHF. Here the CDR3 DNA reads TGTGCCAGCAGTTTAACCGGGCCGGCCCAGCATTTT.

This CDR3 reads CASSGGDRGEKLFF. CDR3 sequence (DNA): TGCGCCAGCAGCGGGGGGGACAGGGGTGAAAAACTGTTTTTT. V usage is TRBV5-1 and J usage is TRBJ1-4; 10 bases align to TRBD1. Germline CDR1 is SGHRS and CDR2 is YFSETQ. V was pared by 4 bases and J by 7 bases, with 4 bases of the junction left unmatched. The CDR3 extends over 14 amino acids.

The J gene is TRBJ2-7, the V gene TRBV18; no reliable D call. Per the germline V gene, CDR1 is KGHSH and CDR2 is LQKENI. The ends were cut back, 3 bases at V and 0 bases at J, with 15 bases in the middle. The CDR3 is 16 amino acids. The CDR3 DNA reads TGTGCCAGCTCACCCGATCTCGTGGAGAACTCCTACGAGCAGTACTTC. Encoded protein: CASSPDLVENSYEQYF.

V is TRBV25-1 and J is TRBJ1-5, with D maybe TRBD1 (6 bases). The CDR3 runs to 14 residues. Germline V gene lookup returns CDR1 MGHDK and CDR2 SYGVNS. Trimming shortened V by 6 bases and J by 7 bases, and 16 bases separated the two germline ends. The DNA for the CDR3 is TGTGCCAGCAGCCAAAGGGGGGAATGGCAGCCCCAGCATTTT. Protein: CASSQRGEWQPQHF.

The gene calls are TRBV27 and TRBJ2-7; the D gene could be TRBD1 or TRBD2 (5 bases each). The length of the CDR3 is 14 residues. V lost 3 bases, J lost 2 bases, and 11 bases lay in between. Per the germline V gene, CDR1 is MNHEY and CDR2 is SMNVEV (reference sequence). The CDR3 region has the DNA TGTGCCAGCAGTTTTAAGAGGGGCCCCTACGAGCAGTACTTC. Residues: CASSFKRGPYEQYF.

The chain is built from TRBV4-3 and TRBJ2-1, with TRBD2 as a possible D gene (5 bases). The CDR3 consists of 15 residues. Per the germline V gene, CDR1 is LGHNA and CDR2 is YSLEER. Trimming shortened V by 1 base and J by 6 bases, and 13 bases separated the two germline ends. CDR3 DNA: TGCGCCAGCAGCCAAGCTGCGGGCTCTTTCAATGAGCAGTTCTTC. Its translation is CASSQAAGSFNEQFF.

CDR3 coding DNA: TGTGCCAGCAGCTACGGGACTAGTTTGTCAGATACGCAGTATTTT. Encoded protein: CASSYGTSLSDTQYF. J is TRBJ2-3 and V is TRBV7-6; 8 positions agree with TRBD2. This CDR3 has 15 residues. Looked up from germline, CDR1 is SGHVS and CDR2 is FNYEAQ. V trimming: 4 bases; J trimming: 4 bases; junction bases outside the gene matches: 7.

The chain combines TRBV4-3 with TRBJ2-6; the match to TRBD2 covers 7 bases. The junction had 15 bases not matched to a gene; V was cut back by 4 bases and J by 0 bases. The CDR3 has 20 amino acids. The V gene's germline CDR1 is LGHNA and CDR2 YSLEER. The CDR3 DNA reads as TGCGCCAGCAGCCGCAAGAAAAGGGAGGGGCTTAGCTCTGGGGCCAACGTCCTGACTTTC. Translating gives CASSRKKREGLSSGANVLTF.

Of note for this clone: The sample has other DNA sequences that encode this CDR3 too. This chain links TRBV5-4 with TRBJ2-2, with 9 nucleotides matching TRBD2. V was pared by 2 bases and J by 5 bases, with 7 bases of the junction left unmatched. The CDR3 has 16 amino acids. CDR1 is SGHNT and CDR2 is YYREEE in the germline V gene (reference sequence). In nucleotides, the CDR3 is TGTGCCAGCAGCTTAAGGGGTCTAGCGGGAACCGGGGAGCTGTTTTTT. Its translation is CASSLRGLAGTGELFF.

This chain joins TRBV18 and TRBJ2-7; a possible D gene is TRBD2 (6 bases). This CDR3 is 16 amino acids long. Per germline, CDR1 KGHSH and CDR2 LQKENI. Trimming shortened V by 2 bases and J by 0 bases, and 14 bases separated the two germline ends. DNA for the CDR3: TGTGCCAGCTCACCAACCTCGGGAGTTGACTCCTACGAGCAGTACTTC. This translates into CASSPTSGVDSYEQYF.

The V and J genes are TRBV7-2 and TRBJ2-7; the D gene is possibly TRBD2 (5 bases). CDR1 and CDR2 (germline): SGHTA, FQGNSA. This CDR3 is built from 13 residues. Trimming left V 5 bases short and J 6 bases short, with 14 bases between. The CDR3 bases are TGTGCCAGCAGCCCGGGCGGAGGATCCGAGCAGTACTTC. Amino acids: CASSPGGGSEQYF.

This chain connects TRBV7-9 to TRBJ1-1; no reliable D call. The CDR3 spans 11 residues. Germline CDR1 and CDR2: SEHNR and FQNEAQ (reference sequence). V was cut by 6 bases and J by 8 bases, with 10 bases left in between. CDR3 sequence reads: CASRLDVEAFF. CDR3 sequence (DNA): TGTGCCAGCAGACTGGACGTGGAAGCTTTCTTT.

The chain recombines TRBV29-1 with TRBJ2-7; 7 bases map to TRBD2. The CDR3 is made up of 15 amino acids. The V gene's germline CDR1 is SQVTM and CDR2 ANQGSEA. The J segment lost 3 bases and the V segment lost 1 base, leaving 9 bases of the junction unmatched. CDR3: CSVEGNLGGSYEQYF. CDR3 bases: TGCAGCGTTGAAGGAAACTTGGGAGGGAGCTACGAGCAGTACTTC.

This chain connects TRBV6-1 to TRBJ2-1, with D possibly being TRBD1 or TRBD2 (5 bases each). Germline-derived CDR1 and CDR2 are MNHNS and SASEGT. The CDR3 has 14 amino acids. The germline V and J ends were trimmed by 0 bases and 5 bases, with 8 bases remaining between them. The CDR3 loop is CASSEARGNNEQFF. The CDR3 nucleotides read TGTGCCAGCAGTGAAGCGAGGGGTAACAATGAGCAGTTCTTC.

The chain employs TRBV6-2 or TRBV6-3 and TRBJ2-2; D is unresolved. The CDR3 contains 14 residues. Germline V gene sequence: CDR1 MNHEY, CDR2 SVGEGT. V gave up 4 bases and J gave up 5 bases, with 11 bases separating them. The CDR3 DNA reads TGTGCCAGCAGTTGGACCCTGGGGACCGGGGAGCTGTTTTTT. Protein product: CASSWTLGTGELFF.

This clone was observed a few times. This chain connects TRBV4-1 to TRBJ2-7; 9 nucleotides line up with TRBD2. The CDR3 spans 14 residues. Trimming took 5 bases from V and 6 from J; bases not matched to a gene: 8. CDR1 and CDR2 from the germline V gene are MGHRA and YSYEKL. CDR3 coding DNA: TGCGCCAGCAGCTACGCAGGTAGCGGGAGCGAGCAGTACTTC. As protein: CASSYAGSGSEQYF.

The CDR3 sequence: CASSIGTASYNEQFF. CDR3 coding DNA: TGTGCCAGTAGTATAGGGACGGCCTCCTACAATGAGCAGTTCTTC. The J gene is TRBJ2-1, the V gene TRBV19; D uncertain. The germline CDR1 and CDR2 sequences are LNHDA and SQIVND (reference sequence). The CDR3 totals 15 residues. With 1 base removed from V and 0 bases from J, the gap between germline ends came to 7 bases.

The gene calls are TRBV25-1 and TRBJ2-5, with D tentatively TRBD1 (6 bases). This CDR3 has 14 amino acids. The V gene lost 5 bases and the J gene lost 2 bases, with 12 bases spanning the gap. Germline CDR1 is MGHDK and CDR2 is SYGVNS. The CDR3 nucleotides read TGTGCCAGCAGTCATACAGGGCGACAAGAGACCCAGTACTTC. Protein sequence: CASSHTGRQETQYF.

The V and J genes are TRBV29-1 and TRBJ2-2; 10 bases align to TRBD2. Looked up from germline, CDR1 is SQVTM and CDR2 is ANQGSEA. The CDR3 consists of 12 residues. This CDR3 is CGSGRNPGELFF. The DNA for the CDR3 is TGCGGTAGCGGGAGGAATCCCGGGGAGCTGTTTTTT.

This sequence joins TRBV25-1 and TRBJ1-4, with D possibly being TRBD1 (5 bases). Germline CDR1 reads MGHDK; CDR2 reads SYGVNS. V gave up 2 bases and J gave up 8 bases, with 12 bases separating them. The length of the CDR3 is 14 residues. CDR3 nucleotide sequence: TGTGCCAGCAGTGAAGCAGGGAGCGGGGAAAAACTGTTTTTT. Its translation: CASSEAGSGEKLFF.

The CDR3 spells CASSLARQGADEQFF. CDR3 coding DNA: TGCGCCAGCAGCTTGGCGAGGCAGGGGGCCGATGAGCAGTTCTTC. This rearrangement joins TRBV5-1 to TRBJ2-1; 8 bases agree with TRBD1. This CDR3 contains 15 residues. J was trimmed by 8 bases and V by 0 bases; bases with no gene match: 7. Looked up from germline, CDR1 is SGHRS and CDR2 is YFSETQ.

The rearrangement links TRBV15 to TRBJ1-6, with a tentative D call TRBD1 (5 bases). This CDR3 spans 17 amino acids. Germline V gene data show CDR1 as LNHNV and CDR2 as YYDKDF (reference sequence). V was shortened by 8 bases and J by 9 bases, with 26 bases between the two germline ends. The CDR3, as DNA: TGTGCCACCGGGGGGTCGGCGGGTCCCAATTCGATTTCACCCCTCCACTTT. Its translation is CATGGSAGPNSISPLHF. Based on the CDR3 plus reference TRBV15 and TRBJ1-6, the full variable domain is DAMVIQNPRYQVTQFGKPVTLSCSQTLNHNVMYWYQQKSSQAPKLLFHYYDKDFNNEADTPDNFQSRRPNTSFCFLDIRSPGLGDTAMYLCATGGSAGPNSISPLHFGNGTRLTVT.

V gene TRBV14 combines with J gene TRBJ1-1; 7 nucleotides match TRBD1. The germline gives CDR1 SGHDN, CDR2 FVKESK. With V trimmed by 4 bases and J by 3 bases, 8 bases remained unmatched. The CDR3 is made up of 15 amino acids. This CDR3 reads CASSPWFQGDTEAFF. CDR3 bases: TGTGCCAGCAGCCCCTGGTTTCAGGGGGACACTGAAGCTTTCTTT.

The rearrangement uses TRBV7-9 and TRBJ2-1; 8 nucleotides agree with TRBD2. Germline V gene sequence: CDR1 SEHNR, CDR2 FQNEAQ (reference sequence). J lost 5 bases, V lost 6 bases, and 12 bases had no gene match. The length of the CDR3 is 16 residues. The CDR3 here is CASRDGGAHQNNEQFF. The DNA of the CDR3 is TGTGCCAGCAGAGACGGGGGGGCCCATCAGAACAATGAGCAGTTCTTC.

This clone was detected only once. The gene calls are TRBV11-2 and TRBJ2-7, with TRBD1 matching 7 bases. CDR1 SGHAT and CDR2 FQNNGV come from the germline V gene. The CDR3 runs 16 residues. The trim removed 1 base at V and 6 bases at J, leaving 12 bases unmatched. The CDR3 coding sequence is TGTGCCAGCAGCTTAGGAGGCTGGACAGGAACCGGCGAGCAGTACTTC. Protein: CASSLGGWTGTGEQYF.